This T cell receptor (beta chain) was recovered during a study of blood T cells in healthy people across ages. Points from the study as a whole: Age brought a roughly linear fall in TCR beta diversity measured per million T cells.

As regards this clonotype: The antigen is not known.

It was with a sample-barcoded 5' primer and a J-beta primer mix that a second PCR of roughly 7 to 12 cycles was run. TCRdb re-called the 5' RACE reads with MiXCR, one entry per CDR3 protein. The table lists some 700,000 distinct CDR3 sequences, 22% of them singletons. V was cut by 4 bases and J by 3 bases, with 16 bases left in between. CDR1 is SGDLS and CDR2 is YYNGEE in the germline V gene. The CDR3 has 15 amino acids. The rearrangement joins TRBV9 to TRBJ2-5; TRBD2 might be the D (5 bases). The sequence derives from a man in his 70s in good health. Sequencing used blood. CDR3 protein: CASSTRGRSEETQYF. DNA of the CDR3: TGTGCCAGCAGCACTAGAGGGCGTTCCGAAGAGACCCAGTACTTC.